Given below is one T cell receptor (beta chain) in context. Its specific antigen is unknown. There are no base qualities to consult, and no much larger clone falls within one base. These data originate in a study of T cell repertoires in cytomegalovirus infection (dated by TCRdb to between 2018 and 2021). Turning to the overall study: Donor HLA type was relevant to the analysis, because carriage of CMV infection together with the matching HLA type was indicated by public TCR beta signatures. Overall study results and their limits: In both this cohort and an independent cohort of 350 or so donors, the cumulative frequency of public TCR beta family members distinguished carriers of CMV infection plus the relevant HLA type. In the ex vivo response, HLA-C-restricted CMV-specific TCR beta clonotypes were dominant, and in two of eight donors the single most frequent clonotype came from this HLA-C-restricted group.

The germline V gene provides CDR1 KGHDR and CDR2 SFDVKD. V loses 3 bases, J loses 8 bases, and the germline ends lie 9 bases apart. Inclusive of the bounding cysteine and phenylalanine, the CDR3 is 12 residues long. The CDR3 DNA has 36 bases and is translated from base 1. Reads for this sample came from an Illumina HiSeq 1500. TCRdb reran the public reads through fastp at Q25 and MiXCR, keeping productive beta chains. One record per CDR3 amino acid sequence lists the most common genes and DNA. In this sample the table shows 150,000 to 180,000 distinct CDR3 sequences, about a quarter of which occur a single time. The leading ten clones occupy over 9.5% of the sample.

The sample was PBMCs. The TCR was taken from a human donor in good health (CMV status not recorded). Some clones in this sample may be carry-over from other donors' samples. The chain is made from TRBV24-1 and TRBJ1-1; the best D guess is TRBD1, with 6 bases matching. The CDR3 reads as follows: CATSDGTREAFF. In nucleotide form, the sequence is TGTGCCACCAGTGATGGGACAAGAGAAGCTTTCTTT.